Listed below are T cell receptor beta chains from one sample, sequenced in a study of OX40 agonist ivuxolimab in advanced cancers. Sequencing used immunoSEQ multiplex PCR; TCRdb keeps in-frame clones, though not all of them. Here the sample spans tens of thousands of clones, 75% to 95% being singletons. The sequences come from CD4+ or CD8+ T cells sorted from blood, collected in a trial of the OX40 agonist ivuxolimab. The source is an adult with an advanced solid tumor such as melanoma, head and neck, liver or kidney cancer. Both conserved end residues are part of each CDR3. The D gene is left open where the match is weak. Some rows have no size entry. The others give once, few or many, or a class for an expanded clone.

V gene: TRBV10-2
D gene: -
clone size: -
J gene: TRBJ2-5
CDR3 length: 12
CDR3 DNA: TGCGCCAGCAGTGAGTACAGGGAGACCCAGTACTTC
CDR3 protein: CASSEYRETQYF

V gene: TRBV30
D gene: -
clone size: -
J gene: TRBJ1-1
CDR3 length: 14
CDR3 DNA: TGTGCCTGGAGTGTATCTTTAAAAGGATTGGAGGCTTTCTTT
CDR3 protein: CAWSVSLKGLEAFF

V gene: TRBV27
D gene: -
clone size: -
J gene: TRBJ1-6
CDR3 length: 15
CDR3 DNA: TGTGCCAGCAGTTTTAGCTCTGAATTTAATTCACCCCTCCACTTT
CDR3 protein: CASSFSSEFNSPLHF

V gene: TRBV7-9
D gene: TRBD2
clone size: -
J gene: TRBJ2-1
CDR3 length: 16
CDR3 DNA: TGTGCCAGCAGGGTAGTGTCGGGGGGGATCTACAATGAGCAGTTCTTC
CDR3 protein: CASRVVSGGIYNEQFF

V gene: TRBV6-1
D gene: -
clone size: -
J gene: TRBJ1-2
CDR3 length: 13
CDR3 DNA: TGTGCCAGTAATTTCGGACAGAACTATGGCTACACCTTC
CDR3 protein: CASNFGQNYGYTF

V gene: TRBV30
D gene: -
clone size: -
J gene: TRBJ2-3
CDR3 length: 16
CDR3 DNA: TGTGCCTGGAGTGGTGCAAGGGGTGGGGGAGCAGATACGCAGTATTTT
CDR3 protein: CAWSGARGGGADTQYF

V gene: TRBV11-2
D gene: -
clone size: -
J gene: TRBJ1-6
CDR3 length: 14
CDR3 DNA: TGTGCCAGCAGCATTGGGACGGTTAATTCACCCCTCCACTTT
CDR3 protein: CASSIGTVNSPLHF

V gene: TRBV6-4
D gene: -
clone size: -
J gene: TRBJ2-3
CDR3 length: 13
CDR3 DNA: TGTGCCAGCAGTGATAACGACAGGTCGGCGCAGTATTTT
CDR3 protein: CASSDNDRSAQYF

V gene: TRBV5-4
D gene: -
clone size: -
J gene: TRBJ2-7
CDR3 length: 11
CDR3 DNA: TGTGCCAGCAGCTACTACTACGAGCAGTACTTC
CDR3 protein: CASSYYYEQYF

V gene: TRBV29-1
D gene: TRBD1
clone size: once
J gene: TRBJ1-3
CDR3 length: 13
CDR3 DNA: TGCAGCGTTGAGGACAGGGCTGGAAACACCATATATTTT
CDR3 protein: CSVEDRAGNTIYF

V gene: TRBV5-1
D gene: -
clone size: -
J gene: TRBJ1-1
CDR3 length: 17
CDR3 DNA: TGCGCCAGCAGCATGACAACAGGGACAAACATGAACACTGAAGCTTTCTTT
CDR3 protein: CASSMTTGTNMNTEAFF

V gene: TRBV7-8
D gene: -
clone size: -
J gene: TRBJ2-7
CDR3 length: 15
CDR3 DNA: TGTGCCAGCAGCTTATGGGCAGGTAAAGGCAACGAGCAGTACTTC
CDR3 protein: CASSLWAGKGNEQYF

V gene: TRBV27
D gene: -
clone size: -
J gene: TRBJ2-2
CDR3 length: 15
CDR3 DNA: TGTGCCAGCAGTTTTAGGGGAGCGAACACCGGGGAGCTGTTTTTT
CDR3 protein: CASSFRGANTGELFF

V gene: TRBV6-1
D gene: -
clone size: -
J gene: TRBJ1-1
CDR3 length: 13
CDR3 DNA: TGTGCCAGCAGTGGGTCTTATAACACTGAAGCTTTCTTT
CDR3 protein: CASSGSYNTEAFF

V gene: TRBV6-5
D gene: TRBD1
clone size: -
J gene: TRBJ1-1
CDR3 length: 13
CDR3 DNA: TGTGCCAGCAGTACCCCAGGGGGAGCCGGGGCTTTCTTT
CDR3 protein: CASSTPGGAGAFF

V gene: TRBV2
D gene: -
clone size: -
J gene: TRBJ1-3
CDR3 length: 13
CDR3 DNA: TGTGCCAGCTCCGGCGGGGGGATGAACACCATATATTTT
CDR3 protein: CASSGGGMNTIYF

V gene: TRBV6-1
D gene: -
clone size: -
J gene: TRBJ1-5
CDR3 length: 12
CDR3 DNA: TGTGCCAGCAGTGAACTCGCAGGGCCCCAGCATTTT
CDR3 protein: CASSELAGPQHF

V gene: TRBV6-6
D gene: TRBD1
clone size: -
J gene: TRBJ2-7
CDR3 length: 15
CDR3 DNA: TGTGCCAGCAGATTTTCCCCGGGACAGGGTTACGAGCAGTACTTC
CDR3 protein: CASRFSPGQGYEQYF

V gene: TRBV15
D gene: -
clone size: -
J gene: TRBJ2-3
CDR3 length: 16
CDR3 DNA: TGTGCCACCAGCAGAACCCGGGGCCTAGGAACAGATACGCAGTATTTT
CDR3 protein: CATSRTRGLGTDTQYF

V gene: TRBV6-1
D gene: -
clone size: -
J gene: TRBJ1-2
CDR3 length: 15
CDR3 DNA: TGTGCCAGCAGTGAAAACCCCGGGACTCAATATGGCTACACCTTC
CDR3 protein: CASSENPGTQYGYTF

V gene: TRBV19
D gene: TRBD2
clone size: -
J gene: TRBJ2-7
CDR3 length: 13
CDR3 DNA: TGTGCCAGTAGTTCACTAGCGGGGGACGAGCAGTACTTC
CDR3 protein: CASSSLAGDEQYF

V gene: TRBV5-6
D gene: TRBD2
clone size: -
J gene: TRBJ2-5
CDR3 length: 15
CDR3 DNA: TGTGCCAGCAGCTTGGGGCTAGCGGGGCAAGAGACCCAGTACTTC
CDR3 protein: CASSLGLAGQETQYF

V gene: TRBV18
D gene: TRBD1
clone size: -
J gene: TRBJ1-2
CDR3 length: 16
CDR3 DNA: TGTGCCAGCTCACCAAATCCCCCCGGGACAGGGGATGGCTACACCTTC
CDR3 protein: CASSPNPPGTGDGYTF

V gene: TRBV18
D gene: -
clone size: once
J gene: TRBJ2-5
CDR3 length: 11
CDR3 DNA: TGTGCCAGCTCACCCCAAGAGACCCAGTACTTC
CDR3 protein: CASSPQETQYF

V gene: TRBV25-1
D gene: -
clone size: -
J gene: TRBJ2-3
CDR3 length: 14
CDR3 DNA: TGTGCCAGCAGTGAGGCCCTTAGAATGGGCACGCAGTATTTT
CDR3 protein: CASSEALRMGTQYF